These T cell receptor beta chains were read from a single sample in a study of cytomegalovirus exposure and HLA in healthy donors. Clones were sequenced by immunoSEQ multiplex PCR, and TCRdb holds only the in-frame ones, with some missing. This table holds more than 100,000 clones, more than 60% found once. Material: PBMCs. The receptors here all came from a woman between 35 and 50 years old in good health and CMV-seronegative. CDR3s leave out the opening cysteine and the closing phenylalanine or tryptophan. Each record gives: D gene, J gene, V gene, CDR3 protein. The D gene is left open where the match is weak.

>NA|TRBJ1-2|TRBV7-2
ASSYGGDNPLGYT
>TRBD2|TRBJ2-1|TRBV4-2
ASSQRIGTSSYNEQF
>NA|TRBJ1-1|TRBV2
ASILQVLNTEAF
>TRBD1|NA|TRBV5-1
ASSPRIGTELFSYEQY
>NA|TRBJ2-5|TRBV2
ASSEESWRNQGTQY
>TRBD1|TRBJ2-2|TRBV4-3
ASSLLSWYRGEGNTGELF
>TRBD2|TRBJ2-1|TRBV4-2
ASSQALLAGGYNEQF
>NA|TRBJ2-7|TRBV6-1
ASSEGTAVQSY
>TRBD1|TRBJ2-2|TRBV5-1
ASSLMSGGTGELF
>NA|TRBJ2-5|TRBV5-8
ASRSRRSGQETQY
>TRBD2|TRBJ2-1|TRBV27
ASSPTGTSGNYNEQF
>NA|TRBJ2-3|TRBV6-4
ASSAQPTSTDTQY
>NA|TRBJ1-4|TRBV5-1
ASSVRDANEKLF
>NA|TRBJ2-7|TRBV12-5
ASGTGIGSVYEQY
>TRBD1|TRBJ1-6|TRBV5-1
ASSDAEGARGSPLH
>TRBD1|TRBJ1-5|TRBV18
ASSPGTGLSQPQH
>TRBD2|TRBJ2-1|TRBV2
ASGLAGSSYNEQF
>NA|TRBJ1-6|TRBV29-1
SARLQGRNSPLH
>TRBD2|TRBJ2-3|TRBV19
ASSMGEGDTQY
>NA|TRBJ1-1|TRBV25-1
ASSPGGKAF
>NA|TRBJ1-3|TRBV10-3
AISDPTGSGNTIY
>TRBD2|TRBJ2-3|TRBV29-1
SVLAGHSTDTQY
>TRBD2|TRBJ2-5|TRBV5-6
ASSSSFSGSLETQY
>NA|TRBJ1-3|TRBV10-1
ARQDVFHLDSGNTIY
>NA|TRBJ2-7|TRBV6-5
ASSYWAGEGYEQY
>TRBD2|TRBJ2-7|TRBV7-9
ASSSSGLAGVYEQY
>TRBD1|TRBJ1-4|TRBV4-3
ASAYTGGLGNEKLF
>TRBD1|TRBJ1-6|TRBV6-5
ASSPQGARNPLH
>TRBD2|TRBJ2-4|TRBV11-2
ASSSRVAGERVIQY
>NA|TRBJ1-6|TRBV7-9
SSSLVQGSNSPLH
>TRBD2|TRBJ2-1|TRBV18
ASSRVSGRIYNEQF
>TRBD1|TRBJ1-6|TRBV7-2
ASSPRSGTGNSPLH
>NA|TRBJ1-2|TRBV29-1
SVEGSGVRGYGYT
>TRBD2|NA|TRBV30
AWSGSGAYEQY
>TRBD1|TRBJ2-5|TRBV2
ASSEGTGETQY
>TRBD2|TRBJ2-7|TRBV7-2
ASSYGLAGSYEQY
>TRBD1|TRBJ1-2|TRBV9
ASSDRDSTYGYT
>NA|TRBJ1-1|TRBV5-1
ASSLTVRADGAF
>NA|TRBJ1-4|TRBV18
ASSPYADRPDEKLF
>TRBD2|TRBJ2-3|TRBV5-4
ASSAPGRAGGADTQY
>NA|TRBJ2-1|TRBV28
ASSPRGRSSYNEQF
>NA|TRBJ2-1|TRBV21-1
ASSRRVGCSYNEQF
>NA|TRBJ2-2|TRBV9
ASSPREQVGTGELF
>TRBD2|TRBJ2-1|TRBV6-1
ASSALAGEDNEQF
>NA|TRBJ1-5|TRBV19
ATKHLTGNQPQH
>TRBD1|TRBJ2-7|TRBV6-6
ASSYAQGAYEQY
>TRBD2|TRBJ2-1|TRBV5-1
ASSLARLAGGGAYNEQF
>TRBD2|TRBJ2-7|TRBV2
ASSGGLAGGEKQY
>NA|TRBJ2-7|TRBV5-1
ASSLSGQLYEQY
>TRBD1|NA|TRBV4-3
ASSHATGTGEAYEQY
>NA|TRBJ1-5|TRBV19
ASRPSGESNQPQH
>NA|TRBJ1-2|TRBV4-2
ASSQRVILQGNYGYT
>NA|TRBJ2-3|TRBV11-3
ASSLGLSSTDTQY